The 11 T cell receptor beta chains given below trace back to one sample, sequenced in a study of response to subunit inactivated influenza vaccine. In TCRdb, the RT-PCR reads were re-called with MiXCR into one record per CDR3 protein. The sample includes around 580,000 distinct CDR3 sequences, 12% of them seen just once. The sample here was PBMCs from blood, taken on the day of vaccination. These receptor sequences come from a man in his fifties or sixties who received an inactivated influenza vaccine.

The chain employs TRBV12-3 or TRBV12-4 and TRBJ2-3; no clear D. CDR3 size: 12 residues. The V and J ends lost 7 bases and 6 bases respectively, with 11 bases between them. This CDR3 is CASNRVSDTQYF. The DNA for the CDR3 is TGTGCCAGCAACAGAGTGTCGGATACGCAGTATTTT.

The rearrangement links TRBV3-1 to TRBJ1-1; no firm D call. The CDR3 has 15 residues. V was cut by 3 bases and J by 5 bases, with 16 bases left in between. Germline V gene lookup returns CDR1 LGHDT and CDR2 YNNKEL (reference sequence). The CDR3 loop reads CASSHKVAVGTEAFF. The CDR3 DNA follows: TGTGCCAGCAGCCATAAGGTCGCGGTAGGGACTGAAGCTTTCTTT.

This clonotype was counted only a few times. This chain links TRBV20-1 with TRBJ2-7; TRBD1 agrees at 7 bases. This CDR3 region has 16 residues. After removal of 6 bases from V and 4 bases from J, the junction contained 18 bases not matched to a gene. Looked up from germline, CDR1 is DFQATT and CDR2 is SNEGSKA (reference sequence). This CDR3 is CSARTGVGSSRYEQYF. The CDR3 coding sequence is TGCAGTGCAAGAACAGGGGTCGGTAGCTCGAGATACGAGCAGTACTTC.

This clonotype was counted many times. The chain links TRBV4-2 to TRBJ2-1; 9 nucleotides match TRBD2. Trimming removed 4 bases from V and 7 bases from J; junction bases left unmatched: 11. This CDR3 spans 16 amino acids. The germline gives CDR1 LGHNA, CDR2 YNFKEQ. CDR3 amino acids: CASSPSGTSLSNEQFF. The CDR3 region has the DNA TGTGCCAGCAGCCCATCCGGGACTAGCCTCTCAAATGAGCAGTTCTTC.

This clonotype has more than one count but fewer than ten. This rearrangement joins TRBV29-1 to TRBJ1-5; unclear D gene. Germline V lookup: CDR1 SQVTM, CDR2 ANQGSEA. V was trimmed by 4 bases and J by 7 bases, leaving 14 bases between them. The CDR3 spans 13 residues. CDR3 protein: CSVGDTAGQPQHF. The CDR3 DNA follows: TGCAGCGTTGGCGATACCGCCGGGCAGCCCCAGCATTTT.

This clonotype was observed a few times. The CDR3 DNA follows: TGTGCCAGCAGCTGGGACTTTTCTGGTGAGCAGTACTTC. Translated: CASSWDFSGEQYF. The V gene is TRBV11-2, the J gene TRBJ2-7; weak D call: TRBD2 (6 bases). Trimming left V 4 bases short and J 7 bases short, with 14 bases between. CDR1 and CDR2 from the germline V gene are SGHAT and FQNNGV. The CDR3 covers 13 residues.

There are many counts of this clonotype. The J gene is TRBJ2-2, the V gene TRBV4-1; D possibly uses TRBD1 or TRBD2 (5 bases each). The CDR3 covers 15 residues. In germline, CDR1 is MGHRA, CDR2 YSYEKL. Trimming cost V 2 bases and J 1 base, with 8 bases left between them. The CDR3, as DNA: TGCGCCAGCAGCCAACAGAGGGGGAACACCGGGGAGCTGTTTTTT. Translating it yields CASSQQRGNTGELFF.

This chain uses TRBV20-1 with TRBJ2-3, with 7 bases that match TRBD1. V shed 7 bases and J 4 bases; nucleotides not matched to a gene: 5. Germline V gene data show CDR1 as DFQATT and CDR2 as SNEGSKA (reference sequence). CDR3 length: 12 amino acids. The CDR3 nucleotides read TGCAGTGTAAGACAGGGATCAGATACGCAGTATTTT. This codes for CSVRQGSDTQYF.

V usage is TRBV10-3 and J usage is TRBJ2-5; 10 bases fit TRBD2. Germline V lookup: CDR1 ENHRY, CDR2 SYGVKD. The CDR3 spans 16 residues. Trimming took 6 bases from V and 1 from J; bases not matched to a gene: 8. CDR3 sequence: CAISAASGGIQETQYF. The CDR3 nucleotides read TGTGCCATCAGCGCGGCTAGCGGGGGTATCCAAGAGACCCAGTACTTC.

V usage is TRBV7-2 and J usage is TRBJ1-2; D is unclear. CDR1 is SGHTA, CDR2 FQGNSA, per germline. The germline V and J ends were trimmed by 3 bases and 3 bases, with 11 bases remaining between them. This CDR3 region has 14 residues. CDR3 amino acids: CASSFWGDDYGYTF. In DNA form, the CDR3 reads TGTGCCAGCAGCTTTTGGGGTGACGACTATGGCTACACCTTC.

The J gene is TRBJ2-3, the V gene TRBV10-3; either TRBD1 or TRBD2 may fit D (5 bases each). Germline V gene sequence: CDR1 ENHRY, CDR2 SYGVKD. Trimming stripped 0 bases from V and 3 bases from J, with 10 bases between. The CDR3 is made up of 15 amino acids. CDR3 bases: TGTGCCATCAGTGAGTCAGGGGAGCTAACAGATACGCAGTATTTT. Its translation: CAISESGELTDTQYF.